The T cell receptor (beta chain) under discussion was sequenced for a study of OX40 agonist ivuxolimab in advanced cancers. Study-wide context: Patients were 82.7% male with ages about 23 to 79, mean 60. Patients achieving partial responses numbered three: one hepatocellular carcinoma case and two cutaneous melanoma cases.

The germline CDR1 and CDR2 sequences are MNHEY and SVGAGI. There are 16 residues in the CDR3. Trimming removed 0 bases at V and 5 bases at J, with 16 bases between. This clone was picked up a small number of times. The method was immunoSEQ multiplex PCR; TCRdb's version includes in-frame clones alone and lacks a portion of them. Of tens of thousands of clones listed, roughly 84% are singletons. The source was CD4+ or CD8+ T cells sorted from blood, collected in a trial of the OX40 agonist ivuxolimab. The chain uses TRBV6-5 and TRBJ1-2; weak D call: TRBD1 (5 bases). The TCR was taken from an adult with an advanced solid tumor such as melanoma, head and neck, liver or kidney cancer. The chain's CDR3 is CASSYSGVRGPYGYTF. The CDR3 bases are TGTGCCAGCAGTTACTCGGGAGTGAGGGGCCCTTATGGCTACACCTTC.